This T cell receptor (beta chain) originates from a study of EBV T-cell therapy then PD-1 blockade in nasopharyngeal carcinoma. As to treatment: AdE1-LMPpoly-expanded autologous EBV-specific T-cell therapy followed by anti-PD-1 nivolumab. The assay was immunoSEQ multiplex PCR, and TCRdb's table has in-frame clones only and misses some. The sample includes 22,000 or so clones, about four fifths of them seen just once. In the case of this clone: The antigen remains undetermined.

Germline values: CDR1 SGDLS, CDR2 YYNGEE. V gave up 4 bases and J gave up 4 bases, with 15 bases separating them. This CDR3 is 15 amino acids long. This sequence was found in a man aged 40-49 years with nasopharyngeal carcinoma. The material was CD8+ T cells from blood, obtained at day -245 from a patient whose treatment included autologous EBV-specific T cells and nivolumab. This chain links TRBV9 with TRBJ1-3; possibly TRBD1 for D (6 bases). The DNA for the CDR3 is TGTGCCAGCAGCTCGGAAACAGGGATCGGAAACACCATATATTTT. Its protein product is CASSSETGIGNTIYF.